Below, 3 T cell receptor beta chains from the same sample are listed, as sequenced in a study of blood T cell repertoires in COVID-19. Clones were sequenced by immunoSEQ multiplex PCR, and TCRdb holds only the in-frame ones, with some missing. The sample lists about 380,000 clones; 85% to 90% were seen once. Source material: PBMCs or T cells enriched from blood (not recorded which). The receptors come from a woman aged 18-35 years who had recovered from COVID-19.

This clone showed up just once. The chain joins TRBV15 to TRBJ1-2, with TRBD1 matching 10 bases. V trimming: 4 bases; J trimming: 6 bases; junction bases outside the gene matches: 8. The CDR3 totals 15 residues. Germline V gives CDR1 LNHNV, CDR2 YYDKDF (reference sequence). CDR3 sequence: CATSTLSGTGDGYTF. DNA for the CDR3: TGTGCCACCAGCACTTTATCCGGGACAGGGGATGGCTACACCTTC.

The chain joins TRBV12-3 or TRBV12-4 to TRBJ2-7; a weak D match, TRBD2 (6 bases). This CDR3 contains 12 residues. V was trimmed by 6 bases and J by 9 bases, leaving 15 bases between them. Here the CDR3 reads CASSPRGLTQYF. In DNA form, the CDR3 reads TGTGCCAGCAGCCCCCGGGGGTTAACGCAGTACTTC.

This chain links TRBV6-5 with TRBJ1-5; possibly TRBD1 for D (6 bases). V lost 6 bases, J lost 5 bases, and 17 bases lay in between. Germline loops: CDR1 MNHEY, CDR2 SVGAGI. The CDR3 covers 15 residues. The CDR3 DNA reads as TGTGCCAGCAGCCGCCGAATGGACAGCCATCAGCCCCAGCATTTT. As protein: CASSRRMDSHQPQHF.